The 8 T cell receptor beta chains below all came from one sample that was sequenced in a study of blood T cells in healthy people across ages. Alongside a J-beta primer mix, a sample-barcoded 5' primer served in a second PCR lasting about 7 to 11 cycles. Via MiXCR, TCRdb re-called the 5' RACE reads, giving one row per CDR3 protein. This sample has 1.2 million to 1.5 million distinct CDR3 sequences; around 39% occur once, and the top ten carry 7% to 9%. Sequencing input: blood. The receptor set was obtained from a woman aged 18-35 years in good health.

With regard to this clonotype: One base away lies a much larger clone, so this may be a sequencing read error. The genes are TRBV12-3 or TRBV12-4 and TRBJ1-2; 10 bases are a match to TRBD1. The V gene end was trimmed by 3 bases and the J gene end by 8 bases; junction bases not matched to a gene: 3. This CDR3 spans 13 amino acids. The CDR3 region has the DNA TGTGCCAGCAGTTTTGGGACAGGGGAAGGCTACACCTTC. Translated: CASSFGTGEGYTF.

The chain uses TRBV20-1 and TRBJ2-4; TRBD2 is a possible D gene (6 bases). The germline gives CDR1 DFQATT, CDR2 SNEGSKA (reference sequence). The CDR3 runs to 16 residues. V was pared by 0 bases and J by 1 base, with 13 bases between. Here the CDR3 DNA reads TGCAGTGCTAGAGAGGCACCAGGAGGGGCCAAAAACATTCAGTACTTC. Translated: CSAREAPGGAKNIQYF.

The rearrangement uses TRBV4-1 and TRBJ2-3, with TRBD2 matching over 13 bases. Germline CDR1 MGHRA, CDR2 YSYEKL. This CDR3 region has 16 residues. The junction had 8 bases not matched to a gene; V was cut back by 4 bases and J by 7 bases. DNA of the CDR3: TGCGCCAGCAGCCTGAGTGCACTAGCGGGGGGGAATACGCAGTATTTT. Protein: CASSLSALAGGNTQYF.

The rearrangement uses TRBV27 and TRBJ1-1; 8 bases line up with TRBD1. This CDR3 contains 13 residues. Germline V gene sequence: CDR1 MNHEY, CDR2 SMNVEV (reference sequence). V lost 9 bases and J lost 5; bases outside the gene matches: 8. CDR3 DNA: TGTGCCAGTAAACAGGGGGAACTGACTGAAGCTTTCTTT. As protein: CASKQGELTEAFF.

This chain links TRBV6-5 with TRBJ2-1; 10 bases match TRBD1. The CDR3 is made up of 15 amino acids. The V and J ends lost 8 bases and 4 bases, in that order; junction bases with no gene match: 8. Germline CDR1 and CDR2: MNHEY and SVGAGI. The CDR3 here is CASAPPGQGYNEQFF. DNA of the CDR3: TGTGCCAGCGCTCCCCCGGGACAGGGGTACAATGAGCAGTTCTTC.

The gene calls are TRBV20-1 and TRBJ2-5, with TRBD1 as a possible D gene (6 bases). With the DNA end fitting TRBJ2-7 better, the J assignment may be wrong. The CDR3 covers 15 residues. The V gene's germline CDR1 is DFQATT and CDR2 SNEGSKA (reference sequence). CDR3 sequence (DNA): TGCAGTGCTAGCGCCAGGACAGTCGATCCCTACGAGCAGTACTTC. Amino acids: CSASARTVDPYEQYF.

In nucleotides, the CDR3 is TGCAGTGCTAGGATGACTAGCGCCTTCTCCTACGAGCAGTACTTC. Translating gives CSARMTSAFSYEQYF. The genes are TRBV20-1 and TRBJ2-7; the match to TRBD2 covers 8 bases. This CDR3 is 15 amino acids long. With 3 bases clipped from V and 0 bases from J, the junction kept 7 bases outside the gene matches. Germline CDR1 and CDR2: DFQATT and SNEGSKA (reference sequence).

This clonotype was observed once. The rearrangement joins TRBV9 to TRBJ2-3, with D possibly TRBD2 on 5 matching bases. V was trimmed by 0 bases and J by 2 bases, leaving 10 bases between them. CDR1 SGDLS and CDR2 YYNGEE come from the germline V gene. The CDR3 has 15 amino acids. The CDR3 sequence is CASSVVGRNTDTQYF. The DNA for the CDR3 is TGTGCCAGCAGCGTAGTAGGGAGAAACACAGATACGCAGTATTTT.